The 5 T cell receptor beta chains in this list originate from one sample, sequenced in a study of blood T cell repertoires in COVID-19. Generated by immunoSEQ multiplex PCR, the TCRdb table keeps only in-frame clones and is missing some. The table includes approximately 150,000 clones, approximately 79% detected once. Sequencing was performed on PBMCs or T cells enriched from blood (not recorded which). All receptors come from a man aged 40-49 years with acute COVID-19.

This clone was recorded a few times. The chain carries TRBV11-2 and TRBJ2-7, with 8 bases that match TRBD1. There are 16 residues in the CDR3. The V gene end was trimmed by 4 bases and the J gene end by 0 bases; junction bases not matched to a gene: 8. Germline CDR1 is SGHAT and CDR2 is FQNNGV. CDR3: CASSSDGQGLSYEQYF. CDR3 sequence (DNA): TGTGCCAGCAGCTCAGACGGACAGGGCCTCTCCTACGAGCAGTACTTC. The variable domain in full, with the rest retrieved from reference TRBV11-2 and TRBJ2-7, is EAGVAQSPRYKIIEKRQSVAFWCNPISGHATLYWYQQILGQGPKLLIQFQNNGVVDDSQLPKDRFSAERLKGVDSTLKIQPAKLEDSAVYLCASSSDGQGLSYEQYFGPGTRLTVT.

The V gene is TRBV27, the J gene TRBJ1-1, with TRBD1 identical over 7 bases. V shed 9 bases and J 5 bases; nucleotides not matched to a gene: 12. The CDR3 extends over 14 amino acids. CDR1 and CDR2 (germline): MNHEY, SMNVEV (reference sequence). CDR3 protein: CASSSLGQLTEAFF. DNA for the CDR3: TGTGCCAGTTCTAGCCTGGGACAGCTTACTGAAGCTTTCTTT.

This chain joins TRBV11-2 and TRBJ2-1; 9 bases are shared with TRBD2. This CDR3 comprises 15 residues. CDR1 and CDR2 from the germline V gene are SGHAT and FQNNGV. After removal of 4 bases from V and 5 bases from J, the junction contained 6 bases not matched to a gene. CDR3 DNA: TGTGCCAGCAGCTCCCCCAGCGGGGGGAACAATGAGCAGTTCTTC. Amino acids: CASSSPSGGNNEQFF.

The CDR3 loop reads CASSPPGQLSYEQYF. The CDR3 DNA reads TGTGCCAGCTCACCACCGGGACAGCTCTCCTACGAGCAGTACTTC. The chain recombines TRBV18 with TRBJ2-7, with 7 bases fitting TRBD1. CDR1 and CDR2 (germline): KGHSH, LQKENI. This CDR3 region has 15 residues. V shed 0 bases and J 0 bases; nucleotides not matched to a gene: 2.

This clone was observed a single time. This sequence joins TRBV7-9 and TRBJ2-4, with unresolved D. The CDR3 extends over 8 amino acids. Trimming took 5 bases from V and 16 from J, leaving 6 bases between them. Per germline, CDR1 SEHNR and CDR2 FQNEAQ (reference sequence). In nucleotides, the CDR3 is TGTGCCAGCAGCCCCAGTTACTTC. It specifies CASSPSYF.